This TCR beta chain was recorded in a study of cytomegalovirus exposure and HLA in healthy donors. Of note for this clone: The target antigen is unknown.

Primers: 60 Vbeta forward and 13 Jbeta reverse. Only in-frame clones appear in the TCRdb table, and some are missing; sequencing was by immunoSEQ multiplex PCR. The profile shows 130,000 or so clones, around four fifths of them singletons. General observations from the study: Earlier analysis yielded a pattern in which most TCR beta V segments were productive about 87% or about 30% of the time. A highly shared variant cluster was judged a likely technical artifact. Accounts indicate the classifier identified cytomegalovirus status with strong specificity and sensitivity.

The germline V gene has CDR1 MNHEY and CDR2 SVGAGI. Germline trimming cut 6 bases from V and 2 bases from J; bases unmatched to any gene: 6. The CDR3 sequence is 15 residues long. The chain recombines TRBV6-5 with TRBJ1-4; 7 bases fit TRBD1. Sequenced: PBMCs. This TCR was sampled from a woman in her 40s in good health and CMV-seropositive. The CDR3 DNA sequence: TGTGCCAGCAGACGCTCAGGGGGGACTAATGAAAAACTGTTTTTT. Translated: CASRRSGGTNEKLFF.